The 28 T cell receptor beta chains reported below all come from one sample, sequenced in a study of blood T cell repertoires in COVID-19. Sequencing used immunoSEQ multiplex PCR; TCRdb keeps in-frame clones, though not all of them. Counted here are 170,000 or so clones, 65% to 90% occurring once; the ten biggest clones make up over 7%. Sequences were obtained from peripheral blood. The receptors were gathered from a man aged 50-59 years with active or convalescent COVID-19.

The chain carries TRBV29-1 and TRBJ2-1, with 10 nucleotides matching TRBD1. The CDR3 length is 14 residues. CDR1 and CDR2 (germline): SQVTM, ANQGSEA. V was clipped by 4 bases and J by 6 bases; unmatched bases: 6. The CDR3 region is CSVAPRQGANEQFF. In nucleotides, the CDR3 is TGCAGCGTTGCACCTCGACAGGGGGCCAATGAGCAGTTCTTC.

V is TRBV30 and J is TRBJ2-5, with D maybe TRBD2 (5 bases). V shed 0 bases and J shed 7 bases, with 9 bases lying between them. This CDR3 has 12 amino acids. Per germline, CDR1 GTSNPN and CDR2 SVGIG (reference sequence). The CDR3 DNA reads TGTGCCTGGAGTGTACCCGGAGGGACCCAGTACTTC. It encodes CAWSVPGGTQYF.

V is TRBV4-1 and J is TRBJ1-5; possible D gene TRBD1, 6 bases. Germline values: CDR1 MGHRA, CDR2 YSYEKL. CDR3 length: 14 amino acids. Between the trimmed V and J ends, which lost 1 base and 3 bases, there was a span of 7 bases. The CDR3 bases are TGCGCCAGCAGCCAAGGGGACAACAATCAGCCCCAGCATTTT. Its translation: CASSQGDNNQPQHF.

This clone occurred a few times. The chain combines TRBV2 with TRBJ2-1; D call uncertain. With 6 bases removed from V and 9 bases from J, the gap between germline ends came to 12 bases. CDR3 length: 12 amino acids. Germline loops: CDR1 SNHLY, CDR2 FYNNEI. The DNA for the CDR3 is TGTGCCAGCAGATTCACAGAATTTGAGCAGTTCTTC. It yields the protein CASRFTEFEQFF.

The chain uses TRBV6-5 and TRBJ2-5; D may be TRBD1 (6 bases). CDR3 length: 15 residues. V lost 0 bases, J lost 5 bases, and 13 bases lay in between. The V gene's germline CDR1 is MNHEY and CDR2 SVGAGI. CDR3 sequence (DNA): TGTGCCAGCAGTTACTCGAAGGGTAGGGGGGAGACCCAGTACTTC. Its protein product is CASSYSKGRGETQYF.

The rearrangement links TRBV2 to TRBJ1-2; D unclear. The CDR3 consists of 13 residues. Trimming took off 6 bases at V and 3 bases at J, with 11 bases between the two ends. Germline-derived CDR1 and CDR2 are SNHLY and FYNNEI. Here the CDR3 reads CASSLTQDYGYTF. The CDR3 nucleotides are TGTGCCAGCAGCCTGACACAAGACTATGGCTACACCTTC.

The chain employs TRBV9 and TRBJ2-5, with 7 bases that match TRBD1. Germline V gene sequence: CDR1 SGDLS, CDR2 YYNGEE. The CDR3 contains 15 residues. V shed 1 base, J shed 3 bases, and the junction held 6 bases outside the gene matches. As DNA, the CDR3 is TGTGCCAGCAGCGTACAGGGGGACCTCAAAGAGACCCAGTACTTC. Its protein is CASSVQGDLKETQYF.

The rearrangement links TRBV7-2 to TRBJ2-7; possible D gene TRBD1, 6 bases. Germline assignment: CDR1 SGHTA and CDR2 FQGNSA. This CDR3 comprises 15 residues. Trimming cost V 5 bases and J 7 bases, with 21 bases left between them. CDR3 nucleotides: TGTGCCAGCAGCCCGCAACAGGGAGTGGGGAGAGAGCAGTACTTC. Translation gives CASSPQQGVGREQYF.

This chain joins TRBV12-5 and TRBJ2-5; 12 bases map to TRBD2. Trimming cost V 4 bases and J 2 bases; bases outside gene matches: 2. The V gene's germline CDR1 is LGHNT and CDR2 FRNRAP. The CDR3 runs to 15 residues. CDR3 nucleotide sequence: TGTGCTAGTGGTTCCGGACTAGCGGGACAAGAGACCCAGTACTTC. Its translation: CASGSGLAGQETQYF.

The chain recombines TRBV27 with TRBJ2-2; D remains unclear. V was pared by 6 bases and J by 5 bases, with 22 bases between. From germline, CDR1 is MNHEY and CDR2 SMNVEV (reference sequence). The CDR3 runs to 17 residues. CDR3 loop: CASSLIPPRAVTGELFF. The DNA for the CDR3 is TGTGCCAGCAGCCTGATCCCACCCCGCGCGGTAACCGGGGAGCTGTTTTTT.

The CDR3 DNA sequence: TGCGCCAGCAGCTTAAACAGGGAGGGGTTAGCTTTCTTT. Translated, it gives CASSLNREGLAFF. The chain recombines TRBV5-1 with TRBJ1-1; possible D gene TRBD1, 6 bases. The length of the CDR3 is 13 residues. V was clipped by 2 bases and J by 10 bases, with 15 bases between them. The germline V gene encodes CDR1 SGHRS and CDR2 YFSETQ.

This rearrangement joins TRBV3-1 (or the pseudogene TRBV3-2) to TRBJ2-5; D ambiguous. Germline assignment: CDR1 LGHDT and CDR2 YNNKEL (reference sequence). The CDR3 contains 13 residues. Deletions cut 2 bases from V and 6 bases from J, with 10 bases between. CDR3: CASSQFGSKTQYF. The CDR3 coding sequence is TGTGCCAGCAGCCAATTTGGTAGTAAGACCCAGTACTTC.

The V gene is TRBV19, the J gene TRBJ2-7; the D is unclear. CDR1 is LNHDA and CDR2 is SQIVND in the germline V gene (reference sequence). V lost 5 bases and J 3 bases, leaving 17 bases between the germline ends. The CDR3 is 15 residues long. As DNA, the CDR3 is TGTGCCAGTAGTGCCTCCCAACAGAGATTCTACGAGCAGTACTTC. Its translation: CASSASQQRFYEQYF.

This chain connects TRBV5-1 to TRBJ2-2; 8 bases fit TRBD1. Trimming cost V 5 bases and J 3 bases; bases outside gene matches: 6. Germline CDR1 is SGHRS and CDR2 is YFSETQ. The CDR3 extends over 15 amino acids. The chain's CDR3 is CASSWGQADTGELFF. CDR3 sequence (DNA): TGCGCCAGCAGTTGGGGACAGGCTGACACCGGGGAGCTGTTTTTT.

V is TRBV5-1 and J is TRBJ2-2, with D perhaps matching TRBD2 (6 bases). In germline, CDR1 is SGHRS, CDR2 YFSETQ. The CDR3 sequence is 15 residues long. Trimming removed 0 bases from V and 7 bases from J, with 13 bases in between. The CDR3 region is CASSLGLGRIGELFF. The CDR3 nucleotides read TGCGCCAGCAGCTTGGGACTAGGAAGGATCGGGGAGCTGTTTTTT.

This chain links TRBV4-2 with TRBJ1-3, with 9 bases fitting TRBD1. With 2 bases clipped from V and 7 bases from J, the junction kept 6 bases outside the gene matches. There are 15 residues in the CDR3. CDR1 LGHNA and CDR2 YNFKEQ come from the germline V gene. CDR3: CASSQPGQGSNTIYF. CDR3 bases: TGTGCCAGCAGCCAACCGGGACAGGGTTCCAACACCATATATTTT.

This sequence joins TRBV24-1 and TRBJ2-3; the match to TRBD2 covers 9 bases. V was clipped by 4 bases and J by 0 bases; unmatched bases: 10. The CDR3 covers 18 residues. In germline, CDR1 is KGHDR, CDR2 SFDVKD. The CDR3 reads CATSDTTGLASSTDTQYF. The CDR3 DNA follows: TGTGCCACCAGTGACACTACCGGACTAGCGAGTAGCACAGATACGCAGTATTTT.

The J gene is TRBJ2-3, the V gene TRBV28; 8 nucleotides agree with TRBD2. The V segment lost 7 bases and the J segment 0 bases; nucleotides outside the gene matches: 9. Germline V CDR1 and CDR2: MDHEN, SYDVKM. This CDR3 contains 16 residues. The CDR3 DNA is TGTGCCAGCACCCTAGACGGGGGGGCAAGCACAGATACGCAGTATTTT. This translates into CASTLDGGASTDTQYF.

The chain links TRBV28 to TRBJ2-6, with D maybe TRBD1 (5 bases). The CDR3 is made up of 16 amino acids. V lost 2 bases to trimming and J lost 4 bases, with 12 bases between them. Germline V gene data show CDR1 as MDHEN and CDR2 as SYDVKM. The CDR3 loop is CASSLGAASGANVLTF. The CDR3 bases are TGTGCCAGCAGTTTAGGGGCCGCATCGGGGGCCAACGTCCTGACTTTC.

The gene calls are TRBV7-2 and TRBJ2-5; D gene uncertain. Germline V gives CDR1 SGHTA, CDR2 FQGNSA. V lost 7 bases, J lost 2 bases, and 14 bases lay in between. This CDR3 comprises 14 residues. The DNA for the CDR3 is TGTGCCAGCACCCCGTCGGTCCATCAAGAGACCCAGTACTTC. Amino acids: CASTPSVHQETQYF.

The chain couples TRBV19 to TRBJ1-5, with TRBD1 identical over 9 bases. The V gene's germline CDR1 is LNHDA and CDR2 SQIVND (reference sequence). The CDR3 is 12 residues long. Germline trimming cut 7 bases from V and 7 bases from J; bases unmatched to any gene: 2. CDR3 DNA: TGTGCCAGTACGGACAGGGGACAGCCCCAGCATTTT. It specifies CASTDRGQPQHF.

The chain couples TRBV5-5 to TRBJ2-7; 11 bases are a match to TRBD1. The trim removed 6 bases at V and 2 bases at J, leaving 4 bases unmatched. This CDR3 comprises 14 residues. Germline V gene lookup returns CDR1 SGHKS and CDR2 YYEKEE (reference sequence). The CDR3 DNA reads as TGTGCCAGCATCCCGGGACAGGGGGCCTACGAGCAGTACTTC. It yields the protein CASIPGQGAYEQYF.

J is TRBJ2-5 and V is TRBV19; 7 bases line up with TRBD1. The CDR3 extends over 13 amino acids. Unmatched junction bases numbered 1, after V lost 2 bases and J lost 4 bases. The germline gives CDR1 LNHDA, CDR2 SQIVND (reference sequence). CDR3 loop: CASSITGAETQYF. In DNA, the CDR3 is TGTGCCAGTAGTATAACAGGGGCAGAGACCCAGTACTTC.

This clone was found once. The chain combines TRBV28 with TRBJ1-2; no reliable D call. CDR3 length: 17 amino acids. Germline loops: CDR1 MDHEN, CDR2 SYDVKM. V lost 7 bases and J lost 8, with 29 bases in between. The CDR3 nucleotides read TGTGCCAGCACCTTCACCCAAGGTGCGGGAGGAATAGAGGGCTACACCTTC. It translates to CASTFTQGAGGIEGYTF.

The CDR3, as DNA: TGTGCCAGCAGTGAAGCGATTAGGGGAGAAGCTTTCTTT. Translation gives CASSEAIRGEAFF. V gene TRBV6-1 combines with J gene TRBJ1-1, with D perhaps matching TRBD1 (5 bases). The germline V gene has CDR1 MNHNS and CDR2 SASEGT. V lost 0 bases and J lost 8, with 10 bases in between. This CDR3 comprises 13 residues.

The rearrangement joins TRBV18 to TRBJ1-2; 7 bases fit TRBD1. Germline V gene lookup returns CDR1 KGHSH and CDR2 LQKENI. This CDR3 region has 16 residues. V lost 3 bases and J lost 1; bases outside the gene matches: 8. CDR3 DNA sequence: TGTGCCAGCTCACCGAGAGGGGGCATTAGTAACTATGGCTACACCTTC. Encoded protein: CASSPRGGISNYGYTF.

The V call is TRBV5-1, the J call TRBJ2-3, with a weak D call TRBD1 (5 bases). Germline CDR1 SGHRS, CDR2 YFSETQ. The CDR3 contains 16 residues. The V gene lost 4 bases and the J gene lost 1 base, with 16 bases spanning the gap. The CDR3 reads CASSQQPGSGTDTQYF. CDR3 DNA sequence: TGCGCCAGCAGCCAACAACCAGGGTCGGGCACAGATACGCAGTATTTT.

The chain uses TRBV5-5 and TRBJ1-2; no clear D gene. CDR1 is SGHKS, CDR2 YYEKEE, per germline (reference sequence). Trimming cost V 0 bases and J 8 bases, with 8 bases left between them. The CDR3 length is 12 residues. The CDR3 is CASSLVNKGYTF. The CDR3 DNA reads TGTGCCAGCAGCTTGGTGAACAAGGGCTACACCTTC.